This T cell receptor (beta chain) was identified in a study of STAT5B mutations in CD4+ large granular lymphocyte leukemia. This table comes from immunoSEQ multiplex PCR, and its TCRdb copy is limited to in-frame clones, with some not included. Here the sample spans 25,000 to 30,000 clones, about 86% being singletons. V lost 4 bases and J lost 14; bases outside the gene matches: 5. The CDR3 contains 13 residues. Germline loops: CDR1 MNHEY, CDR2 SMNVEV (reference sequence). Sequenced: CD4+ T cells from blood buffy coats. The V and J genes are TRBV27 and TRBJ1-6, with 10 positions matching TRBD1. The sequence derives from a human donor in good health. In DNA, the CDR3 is TGTGCCAGCAGTTCCGGGACAGGGGAGGCCCTCCACTTT. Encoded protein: CASSSGTGEALHF.